This TCR beta chain was identified in a study of T cells of healthy individuals. CDR1 is SGHTA and CDR2 is FQGNSA in the germline V gene. CDR3 length equals 14 residues. V shed 5 bases and J 4 bases; nucleotides not matched to a gene: 3. From the 5' RACE reads, TCRdb called clonotypes with MiXCR, one entry per CDR3 protein. The data hold under 70,000 distinct CDR3 sequences, with about 15% observed a single time. The clonotype originates from a human donor in good health. The chain employs TRBV7-2 and TRBJ2-5; TRBD1 aligns across 11 bases. The DNA of the CDR3 is TGTGCCAGCAGCCAGGACAGGGGGCCAGAGACCCAGTACTTC. Translated, it gives CASSQDRGPETQYF.